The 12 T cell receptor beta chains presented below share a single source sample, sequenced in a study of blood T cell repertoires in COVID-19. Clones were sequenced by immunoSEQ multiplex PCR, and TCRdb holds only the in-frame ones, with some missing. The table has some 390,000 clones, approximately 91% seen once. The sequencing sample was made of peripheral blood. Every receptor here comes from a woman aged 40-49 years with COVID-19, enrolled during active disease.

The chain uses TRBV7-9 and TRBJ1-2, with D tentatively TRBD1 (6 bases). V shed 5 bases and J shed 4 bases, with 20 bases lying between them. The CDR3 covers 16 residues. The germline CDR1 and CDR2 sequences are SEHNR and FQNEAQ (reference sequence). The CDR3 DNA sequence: TGTGCCAGCAGCCCCAATATTTTACAGGGTGGCTATGGCTACACCTTC. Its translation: CASSPNILQGGYGYTF.

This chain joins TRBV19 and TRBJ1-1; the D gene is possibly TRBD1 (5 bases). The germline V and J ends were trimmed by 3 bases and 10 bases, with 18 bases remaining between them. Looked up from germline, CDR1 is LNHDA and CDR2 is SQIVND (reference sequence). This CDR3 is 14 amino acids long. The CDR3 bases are TGTGCCAGTAGTATCAACGGCCAGGGTCCTGGAGCTTTCTTT. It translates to CASSINGQGPGAFF.

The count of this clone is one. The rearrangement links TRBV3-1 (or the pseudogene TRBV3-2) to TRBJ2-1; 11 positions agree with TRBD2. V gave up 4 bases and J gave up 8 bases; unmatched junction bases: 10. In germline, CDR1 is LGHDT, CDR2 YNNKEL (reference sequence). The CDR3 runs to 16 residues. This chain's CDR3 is CASSRPTSGIFDEQFF. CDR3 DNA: TGTGCCAGCAGCCGACCGACTAGCGGGATTTTCGATGAGCAGTTCTTC.

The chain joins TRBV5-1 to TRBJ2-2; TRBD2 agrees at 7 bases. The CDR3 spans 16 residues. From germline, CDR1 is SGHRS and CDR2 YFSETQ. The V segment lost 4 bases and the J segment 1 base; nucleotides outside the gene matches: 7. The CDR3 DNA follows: TGCGCCAGCAGCGTGGGGACTAACCTGAACACCGGGGAGCTGTTTTTT. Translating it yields CASSVGTNLNTGELFF.

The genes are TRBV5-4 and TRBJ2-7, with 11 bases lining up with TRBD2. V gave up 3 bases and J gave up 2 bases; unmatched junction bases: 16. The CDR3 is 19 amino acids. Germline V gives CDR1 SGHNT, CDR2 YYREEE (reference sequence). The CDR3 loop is CASSWDPGLAALRAYEQYF. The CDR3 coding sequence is TGTGCCAGCAGCTGGGACCCGGGACTAGCGGCCCTGAGGGCCTACGAGCAGTACTTC.

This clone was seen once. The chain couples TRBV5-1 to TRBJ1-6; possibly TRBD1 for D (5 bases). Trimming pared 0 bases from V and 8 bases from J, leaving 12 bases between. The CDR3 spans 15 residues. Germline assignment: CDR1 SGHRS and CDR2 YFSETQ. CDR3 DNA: TGCGCCAGCAGCTTGGCCAGGGTAGGGGATTCACCCCTCCACTTT. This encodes CASSLARVGDSPLHF.

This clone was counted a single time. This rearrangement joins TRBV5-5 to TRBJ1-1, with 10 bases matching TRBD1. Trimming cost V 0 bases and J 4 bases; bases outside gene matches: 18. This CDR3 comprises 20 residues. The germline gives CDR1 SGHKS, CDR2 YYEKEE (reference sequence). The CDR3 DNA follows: TGTGCCAGCAGCTTGGGGTCCCGGGACAGGGGACACTCCCCTGGCACTGAAGCTTTCTTT. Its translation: CASSLGSRDRGHSPGTEAFF.

CDR3 sequence: CASTTGPGASGNIQYF. The CDR3 nucleotides are TGTGCCAGCACCACCGGGCCAGGGGCTTCGGGGAACATTCAGTACTTC. V and J are TRBV2 and TRBJ2-4; D perhaps matches TRBD1 (6 bases). CDR1 is SNHLY and CDR2 is FYNNEI in the germline V gene. Trimming stripped 7 bases from V and 7 bases from J, with 23 bases between. The CDR3 has 16 amino acids.

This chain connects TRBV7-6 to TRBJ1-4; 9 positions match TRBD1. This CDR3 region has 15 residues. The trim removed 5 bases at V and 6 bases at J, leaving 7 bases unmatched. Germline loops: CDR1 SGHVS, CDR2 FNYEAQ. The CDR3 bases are TGTGCCAGCAGCCCAGGGACAGGGTATGATGAAAAACTGTTTTTT. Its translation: CASSPGTGYDEKLFF.

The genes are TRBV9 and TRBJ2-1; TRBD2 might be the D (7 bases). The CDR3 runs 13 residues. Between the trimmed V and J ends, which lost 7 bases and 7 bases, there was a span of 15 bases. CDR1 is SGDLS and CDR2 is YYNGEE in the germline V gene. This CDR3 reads CASGGAIENEQFF. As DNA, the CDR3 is TGTGCCAGCGGGGGGGCTATTGAAAATGAGCAGTTCTTC.

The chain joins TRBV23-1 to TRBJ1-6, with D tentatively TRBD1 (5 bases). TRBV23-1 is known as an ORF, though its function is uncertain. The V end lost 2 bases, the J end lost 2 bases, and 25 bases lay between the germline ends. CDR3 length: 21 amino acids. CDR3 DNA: TGCGCCAGCAGTCAACCCCCCCCCAGGGTAAGGGAAGGCACCTATAATTCACCCCTCCACTTT. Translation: CASSQPPPRVREGTYNSPLHF.

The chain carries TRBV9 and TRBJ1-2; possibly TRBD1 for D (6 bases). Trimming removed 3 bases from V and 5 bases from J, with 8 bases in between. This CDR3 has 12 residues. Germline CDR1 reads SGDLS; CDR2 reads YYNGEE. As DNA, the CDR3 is TGTGCCAGCAGCGCAGGGGTGTATGGCTACACCTTC. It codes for CASSAGVYGYTF.